The 18 T cell receptor beta chains listed next were all sequenced from one sample in a study of vaccination effects on CD4 cells after COVID-19 (dated by TCRdb to the early 2020s). Libraries were built with the immunoSEQ multiplex PCR assay. TCRdb took over this immuneACCESS table, retaining in-frame rearrangements with V and J assigned. Such tables are incomplete; in checked studies, under half of the missing clones stem from an unresolved V gene, and the remainder is unexplained. In this sample the table shows 20,000 to 25,000 clones, roughly 79% of which occur a single time. The top ten clones comprise 5.6% of the sample. For these receptors, no antigen is known. In the ViraFEST assay, PBMC were stimulated with viral peptide pools, and TCR sequencing was then used to find antigen-specific CD4+ T cell clonotypes based on their expansion. After about 9 days of culture, CD4+ T cells were isolated with the EasySep CD4+ T cell isolation kit. Participants received two doses of either the BNT162b2 or the mRNA-1273 mRNA SARS-CoV-2 vaccine.

Sequences were derived from CD4+ T cells from PBMCs cultured with SARS-CoV-2 spike peptides, sampled after COVID-19 vaccination. The intended sense of this specimen's cell subset or site label: SARS-CoV-2 spike overlapping peptide pool stimulation. These receptor sequences come from a human donor who received a COVID-19 vaccine. Some clones in this sample may be carry-over from other donors' samples.

The gene calls are TRBV29-1 and TRBJ2-1; 7 nucleotides line up with TRBD2. Germline V lookup: CDR1 SQVTM, CDR2 ANQGSEA. V lost 0 bases, J lost 7 bases, and 3 bases stayed unmatched. CDR3 size: 13 residues. CDR3 sequence reads: CSVEDRLANEQFF. The CDR3 nucleotides are TGCAGCGTTGAAGATCGACTAGCAAATGAGCAGTTCTTC.

The chain couples TRBV7-9 to TRBJ1-5; a possible D gene is TRBD1 (5 bases). Trimming pared 1 base from V and 8 bases from J, leaving 15 bases between. The CDR3 extends over 15 amino acids. Germline-derived CDR1 and CDR2 are SEHNR and FQNEAQ (reference sequence). CDR3 coding DNA: TGTGCCAGCAGCTTAGTAGGAGGGGCGATGGAGCCCCAGCATTTT. This codes for CASSLVGGAMEPQHF.

The chain uses TRBV6-2 or TRBV6-3 and TRBJ2-3; 10 bases are shared with TRBD2. After removal of 1 base from V and 2 bases from J, the junction contained 18 bases not matched to a gene. The CDR3 is made up of 21 amino acids. Germline CDR1 MNHEY, CDR2 SVGEGT. The CDR3 here is CASSYLVVERGGFRNTDTQYF. CDR3 in DNA: TGTGCCAGCAGTTACTTGGTGGTCGAGCGGGGGGGTTTTCGAAACACAGATACGCAGTATTTT.

The chain has TRBV5-4 and TRBJ1-2; the match to TRBD1 covers 8 bases. Germline CDR1 and CDR2: SGHNT and YYREEE (reference sequence). The CDR3 loop spans 15 amino acids. V lost 5 bases, J lost 2 bases, and 8 bases stayed unmatched. DNA for the CDR3: TGTGCCAGCAGTGCCGGGACAGGAGACAACTATGGCTACACCTTC. Its protein is CASSAGTGDNYGYTF.

V usage is TRBV28 and J usage is TRBJ1-2; D is uncertain. CDR3 length equals 13 residues. V was trimmed by 8 bases and J by 0 bases, leaving 10 bases between them. Germline lookup yields CDR1 MDHEN and CDR2 SYDVKM. The DNA of the CDR3 is TGTGCCAGCCGAAGGGATACTAACTATGGCTACACCTTC. It codes for CASRRDTNYGYTF.

The chain uses TRBV27 and TRBJ2-2; D is undetermined. Germline V gene sequence: CDR1 MNHEY, CDR2 SMNVEV (reference sequence). Between the trimmed V and J ends, which lost 5 bases and 5 bases, there was a span of 21 bases. This CDR3 has 17 residues. In DNA form, the CDR3 reads TGTGCCAGCAGTCCAGAATTATTGGTTGTAAGGACCGGGGAGCTGTTTTTT. Translating it yields CASSPELLVVRTGELFF.

The gene calls are TRBV19 and TRBJ1-1; D possibly corresponds to TRBD1 (6 bases). The germline CDR1 and CDR2 sequences are LNHDA and SQIVND (reference sequence). There are 14 residues in the CDR3. V lost 8 bases, J lost 3 bases, and 16 bases lay in between. Here the CDR3 reads CASGGHIVDTEAFF. CDR3 nucleotide sequence: TGTGCCAGTGGGGGACATATTGTGGACACTGAAGCTTTCTTT.

The chain uses TRBV5-6 and TRBJ2-1; 8 nucleotides match TRBD1. Germline V gives CDR1 SGHDT, CDR2 YYEEEE. Trimming cost V 7 bases and J 4 bases; bases outside gene matches: 13. The CDR3 is made up of 16 amino acids. CDR3 bases: TGTGCCAGCTTCCAACTGGCAGGGGGCCTTTACAATGAGCAGTTCTTC. Its translation is CASFQLAGGLYNEQFF.

The chain couples TRBV4-1 to TRBJ1-2; 8 nucleotides match TRBD1. Germline V lookup: CDR1 MGHRA, CDR2 YSYEKL. Germline trimming cut 0 bases from V and 8 bases from J; bases unmatched to any gene: 11. This CDR3 has 16 residues. The CDR3 DNA reads TGCGCCAGCAGCCAAGACCCACCCAGGGGGCAGCGGGGCTACACCTTC. Translating it yields CASSQDPPRGQRGYTF.

The J gene is TRBJ2-2, the V gene TRBV30; perhaps TRBD1 as D (6 bases). The CDR3 consists of 14 residues. V was cut by 3 bases and J by 7 bases, with 15 bases left in between. Germline values: CDR1 GTSNPN, CDR2 SVGIG (reference sequence). The CDR3 protein is CAWRGQGKFGELFF. DNA of the CDR3: TGTGCCTGGAGGGGACAAGGGAAGTTCGGGGAGCTGTTTTTT.

The J gene is TRBJ1-4, the V gene TRBV2; D gene ambiguous. This CDR3 is built from 13 residues. V was clipped by 8 bases and J by 8 bases, with 15 bases between them. The germline V gene encodes CDR1 SNHLY and CDR2 FYNNEI. The CDR3 spells CASGPQSVEKLFF. DNA of the CDR3: TGTGCCAGCGGCCCGCAGTCGGTAGAAAAACTGTTTTTT.

This clone was observed a few times. The chain is built from TRBV7-3 and TRBJ1-2, with D possibly TRBD1 on 5 matching bases. The CDR3 totals 14 residues. The germline V gene has CDR1 SGHTA and CDR2 FQGTGA. The ends were cut back, 3 bases at V and 7 bases at J, with 15 bases in the middle. CDR3 DNA sequence: TGTGCCAGCAGCTTGGACCGCGGGGGAAGTGGCTACACCTTC. It codes for CASSLDRGGSGYTF.

The chain carries TRBV9 and TRBJ1-1; D unclear. Germline V gene data show CDR1 as SGDLS and CDR2 as YYNGEE. V was trimmed by 0 bases and J by 1 base, leaving 10 bases between them. This CDR3 has 15 residues. The CDR3 DNA is TGTGCCAGCAGCGTAGCCCTACCGGGGAACACTGAAGCTTTCTTT. It codes for CASSVALPGNTEAFF.

The V and J genes are TRBV19 and TRBJ1-1; 7 positions agree with TRBD1. The CDR3 loop spans 15 amino acids. Germline V CDR1 and CDR2: LNHDA, SQIVND (reference sequence). Trimming took 5 bases from V and 5 from J; bases not matched to a gene: 11. The CDR3 DNA follows: TGTGCCAGTAGTCTCCCCGGACAGGTCGGGACTGAAGCTTTCTTT. Its protein product is CASSLPGQVGTEAFF.

Here the CDR3 reads CASSLTGTGDSGYTF. For the CDR3, the DNA is TGTGCCAGCAGCCTCACCGGGACAGGGGATTCTGGCTACACCTTC. V and J are TRBV7-2 and TRBJ1-2, with 10 bases identical to TRBD1. With V trimmed by 5 bases and J by 7 bases, 10 bases remained unmatched. The CDR3 is made up of 15 amino acids. The germline V gene has CDR1 SGHTA and CDR2 FQGNSA. The whole variable domain, remainder taken from reference TRBV7-2 and TRBJ1-2, is GAGVSQSPSNKVTEKGKDVELRCDPISGHTALYWYRQSLGQGLEFLIYFQGNSAPDKSGLPSDRFSAERTGGSVSTLTIQRTQQEDSAVYLCASSLTGTGDSGYTFGSGTRLTVV.

The chain employs TRBV3-1 (or the pseudogene TRBV3-2) and TRBJ1-2; D is uncertain. Trimming shortened V by 5 bases and J by 5 bases, and 12 bases separated the two germline ends. The CDR3 is made up of 13 amino acids. Germline CDR1 LGHDT, CDR2 YNNKEL (reference sequence). For the CDR3, the DNA is TGTGCCAGCAGCTTCCTTGCAGGATATGGCTACACCTTC. Its protein is CASSFLAGYGYTF.

The V gene is TRBV14, the J gene TRBJ2-7, with D perhaps TRBD1 or TRBD2 (5 bases each). The CDR3 is made up of 17 amino acids. V dropped 7 bases and J dropped 4 bases, with 26 bases sitting between them. Per germline, CDR1 SGHDN and CDR2 FVKESK. This CDR3 reads CASKGSKGTVPEYEQYV. CDR3 nucleotide sequence: TGTGCCAGCAAAGGCTCTAAGGGGACCGTCCCCGAATACGAGCAGTACGTC.

The chain carries TRBV9 and TRBJ1-3; D uncertain. CDR1 is SGDLS, CDR2 YYNGEE, per germline. The CDR3 runs 14 residues. Trimming left V 0 bases short and J 0 bases short, with 4 bases between. In DNA form, the CDR3 reads TGTGCCAGCAGCGTAGGACTCTCTGGAAACACCATATATTTT. Protein: CASSVGLSGNTIYF. Combining the CDR3 with reference TRBV9 and TRBJ1-3 gives the whole variable domain DSGVTQTPKHLITATGQRVTLRCSPRSGDLSVYWYQQSLDQGLQFLIQYYNGEERAKGNILERFSAQQFPDLHSELNLSSLELGDSALYFCASSVGLSGNTIYFGEGSWLTVV.